A single sample gave rise to the 26 T cell receptor beta chains below, sequenced in a study of CD8 T cells in ankylosing spondylitis. Study results and caveats: What seemed typical of ankylosing spondylitis blood was a TCR beta motif built from 8 or 9 highly homologous variants.

In TCRdb, the 5' RACE reads were re-called with MiXCR into one record per CDR3 protein. The sample includes approximately 300,000 distinct CDR3 sequences, around 8% of them seen just once. Their antigen targets remain unknown. The sequenced sample consisted of blood, either unsorted or a sorted T cell fraction (not recorded which). Receptor source: a male donor with ankylosing spondylitis.

This chain uses TRBV7-9 with TRBJ1-1; 7 nucleotides match TRBD1. Trimming took 5 bases from V and 0 from J; bases not matched to a gene: 6. CDR1 is SEHNR, CDR2 FQNEAQ, per germline (reference sequence). CDR3 length equals 15 residues. The DNA for the CDR3 is TGTGCCAGCAGCCCCGAGGGGGCGGTGAACACTGAAGCTTTCTTT. The encoded protein is CASSPEGAVNTEAFF.

This sequence joins TRBV7-9 and TRBJ2-7, with D maybe TRBD2 (6 bases). The germline gives CDR1 SEHNR, CDR2 FQNEAQ (reference sequence). Between the trimmed V and J ends, which lost 4 bases and 2 bases, there was a span of 15 bases. The CDR3 contains 15 residues. The CDR3 DNA reads as TGTGCCAGCAGCTCGGACAACCGGGGGACCTACGAGCAGTACTTC. It translates to CASSSDNRGTYEQYF.

The chain uses TRBV18 and TRBJ2-2; 7 bases map to TRBD1. V lost 3 bases to trimming and J lost 6 bases; unmatched junction nucleotides: 7. CDR1 and CDR2 from the germline V gene are KGHSH and LQKENI. The length of the CDR3 is 15 residues. DNA of the CDR3: TGTGCCAGCTCACCCCGGACAGGAAGGGCCGGGGAGCTGTTTTTT. It is translated as CASSPRTGRAGELFF.

This clonotype occurred many times. CDR3 DNA sequence: TGTGCCAGCAGTTACCTAAGGGGGTTCCGGGCCACCGGGGAGCTGTTTTTT. Protein product: CASSYLRGFRATGELFF. The chain carries TRBV6-5 and TRBJ2-2; D possibly corresponds to TRBD1 (6 bases). Germline V gene sequence: CDR1 MNHEY, CDR2 SVGAGI. The CDR3 is 17 amino acids. Between the trimmed V and J ends, which lost 2 bases and 4 bases, there was a span of 17 bases.

This clonotype was seen a handful of times. The V gene is TRBV29-1, the J gene TRBJ2-1, with a weak D call TRBD2 (7 bases). The V end lost 7 bases, the J end lost 0 bases, and 13 bases lay between the germline ends. The CDR3 totals 14 residues. Germline lookup yields CDR1 SQVTM and CDR2 ANQGSEA. The CDR3 protein is CSAEGGFSYNEQFF. CDR3 nucleotide sequence: TGCAGCGCCGAGGGGGGGTTCTCCTACAATGAGCAGTTCTTC.

The rearrangement uses TRBV10-1 and TRBJ2-1; no reliable D call. There are 12 residues in the CDR3. Germline assignment: CDR1 WNHNN and CDR2 SYGVQD (reference sequence). Trimming left V 3 bases short and J 10 bases short, with 10 bases between. The DNA of the CDR3 is TGCGCCAGCAGTGACAGAGTGTCGGAGCAGTTCTTC. It specifies CASSDRVSEQFF.

This clonotype came up a few times. This chain connects TRBV12-3 or TRBV12-4 to TRBJ1-5; the D gene is possibly TRBD1 (5 bases). The V end was cut by 6 bases, the J end by 2 bases, with 11 bases between. The CDR3 has 14 residues. In DNA, the CDR3 is TGTGCCAGCAGCCCCGGACACGGCAATCAGCCCCAGCATTTT. It specifies CASSPGHGNQPQHF.

The chain joins TRBV3-1 to TRBJ1-1, with D tentatively TRBD1 (5 bases). The V gene lost 4 bases and the J gene lost 4 bases, with 16 bases spanning the gap. The CDR3 covers 15 residues. Germline loops: CDR1 LGHDT, CDR2 YNNKEL (reference sequence). CDR3 bases: TGTGCCAGCAGCCCGGAATGGGGGTGGGTCACTGAAGCTTTCTTT. Encoded protein: CASSPEWGWVTEAFF.

The chain employs TRBV19 and TRBJ2-2; tentatively, D is TRBD1 or TRBD2 (5 bases each). The CDR3 totals 15 residues. CDR1 LNHDA and CDR2 SQIVND come from the germline V gene (reference sequence). Trimming pared 5 bases from V and 4 bases from J, leaving 14 bases between. The CDR3 protein is CASSLGDATTGELFF. DNA of the CDR3: TGTGCCAGTAGTCTGGGGGACGCTACCACCGGGGAGCTGTTTTTT.

This clonotype was detected ten times or more. J is TRBJ2-1 and V is TRBV29-1; D gene unclear. Germline V gives CDR1 SQVTM, CDR2 ANQGSEA. CDR3 length: 13 residues. V was clipped by 6 bases and J by 0 bases, with 9 bases between them. Written as DNA, the CDR3 is TGCAGCGTCCAGGTCACCTCCTACAATGAGCAGTTCTTC. It specifies CSVQVTSYNEQFF.

This clonotype appeared many times. The chain is built from TRBV29-1 and TRBJ2-7; the D is unclear. Germline lookup yields CDR1 SQVTM and CDR2 ANQGSEA. There are 12 residues in the CDR3. V shed 6 bases and J shed 0 bases, with 9 bases lying between them. DNA of the CDR3: TGCAGCGTCGGAAAATCCTCCTACGAGCAGTACTTC. Translated: CSVGKSSYEQYF.

The V and J genes are TRBV4-2 and TRBJ2-5; D call uncertain. V lost 0 bases and J lost 5, with 7 bases in between. CDR3 length: 13 residues. The V gene's germline CDR1 is LGHNA and CDR2 YNFKEQ. Here the CDR3 reads CASSQDSAETQYF. The CDR3 nucleotides are TGTGCCAGCAGCCAAGATTCGGCGGAGACCCAGTACTTC.

A few counts support this clonotype. The chain carries TRBV7-2 and TRBJ2-3, with D possibly TRBD2 on 6 matching bases. Looked up from germline, CDR1 is SGHTA and CDR2 is FQGNSA. Trimming left V 7 bases short and J 6 bases short, with 8 bases between. The CDR3 totals 11 residues. For the CDR3, the DNA is TGTGCCAGCACCGCGGGGGATACGCAGTATTTT. Its protein product is CASTAGDTQYF.

V and J are TRBV5-1 and TRBJ2-7, with 9 bases aligning to TRBD1. J was trimmed by 2 bases and V by 6 bases; bases with no gene match: 6. CDR1 and CDR2 (germline): SGHRS, YFSETQ. The CDR3 runs 14 residues. The CDR3 region has the DNA TGCGCCAGCACCTTACAGGGGGCTGCCTACGAGCAGTACTTC. It encodes CASTLQGAAYEQYF.

The sample holds many counts of this clonotype. V is TRBV4-3 and J is TRBJ1-2; TRBD1 might be the D (5 bases). Deletions cut 1 base from V and 3 bases from J, with 12 bases between. In germline, CDR1 is LGHNA, CDR2 YSLEER. The CDR3 runs to 15 residues. The CDR3 loop is CASSQGGIPDYGYTF. CDR3 in DNA: TGCGCCAGCAGCCAAGGGGGGATCCCCGACTATGGCTACACCTTC.

In the case of this clonotype: With a much larger clone just one base away, this may be a read error. V and J are TRBV4-1 and TRBJ1-4, with 8 bases lining up with TRBD1. The CDR3 is made up of 17 amino acids. CDR1 is MGHRA, CDR2 YSYEKL, per germline. The J segment lost 6 bases and the V segment lost 8 bases, leaving 17 bases of the junction unmatched. The chain's CDR3 is CASGAPSRGPSDEKLFF. CDR3 nucleotide sequence: TGCGCCAGCGGCGCACCGTCCAGGGGGCCATCGGATGAAAAACTGTTTTTT.

This clonotype has ten or more counts. The rearrangement joins TRBV29-1 to TRBJ2-7; 10 nucleotides match TRBD2. Trimming cost V 4 bases and J 2 bases; bases outside gene matches: 8. The germline V gene encodes CDR1 SQVTM and CDR2 ANQGSEA. The CDR3 is 15 residues long. CDR3 sequence (DNA): TGCAGCGTTGTACTAGCGGGACGCCCTCCCTACGAGCAGTACTTC. It translates to CSVVLAGRPPYEQYF.

The chain uses TRBV7-9 and TRBJ2-2, with no clear D. The CDR3 totals 17 residues. Per the germline V gene, CDR1 is SEHNR and CDR2 is FQNEAQ (reference sequence). Trimming took 5 bases from V and 1 from J, leaving 17 bases between them. The CDR3 sequence is CASSPSWWALNTGELFF. Here the CDR3 DNA reads TGTGCCAGCAGCCCCAGCTGGTGGGCTTTGAACACCGGGGAGCTGTTTTTT.

Of note for this clonotype: Just one base apart from a much larger clone, this may be a read error. The CDR3 end shows no conserved phenylalanine or tryptophan, and so a read error is likely. The rearrangement joins TRBV12-3 or TRBV12-4 to TRBJ2-1; D tentatively reads TRBD1 or TRBD2 (5 bases each). The V end lost 4 bases, the J end lost 10 bases, and 11 bases lay between the germline ends. The CDR3 has 12 amino acids. The CDR3 DNA reads TGTGCCAGCAGTTCTGGGGGATGGGAGCAGTTCTTG. Its translation: CASSSGGWEQFL.

The chain is built from TRBV29-1 and TRBJ2-2; no clear D gene. This CDR3 has 13 residues. Trimming removed 3 bases from V and 2 bases from J, with 7 bases in between. Germline V gives CDR1 SQVTM, CDR2 ANQGSEA. CDR3 in amino acids: CSVEGFNTGELFF. The CDR3 region has the DNA TGCAGCGTTGAGGGCTTTAACACCGGGGAGCTGTTTTTT.

This clonotype has more than one count but fewer than ten. The gene calls are TRBV20-1 and TRBJ1-1, with no clear D. From germline, CDR1 is DFQATT and CDR2 SNEGSKA (reference sequence). The CDR3 is made up of 12 amino acids. V dropped 6 bases and J dropped 1 base, with 9 bases sitting between them. The CDR3 DNA reads as TGCAGTGCGAGGTCCACGAACACTGAAGCTTTCTTT. This translates into CSARSTNTEAFF.

This clonotype was observed a few times. The chain couples TRBV6-5 to TRBJ2-5, with unresolved D. Germline CDR1 MNHEY, CDR2 SVGAGI. V lost 0 bases and J 5 bases, leaving 10 bases between the germline ends. This CDR3 contains 14 residues. The CDR3 DNA follows: TGTGCCAGCAGTTACTCTCCGGGTGGCGAGACCCAGTACTTC. Translating gives CASSYSPGGETQYF.

A few counts support this clonotype. The genes are TRBV5-1 and TRBJ2-7; 14 positions match TRBD2. CDR3 length: 17 residues. Germline values: CDR1 SGHRS, CDR2 YFSETQ. V lost 0 bases and J lost 6; bases outside the gene matches: 8. Here the CDR3 reads CASSLGAGTSGRGEQYF. The CDR3 DNA sequence: TGCGCCAGCAGCTTGGGGGCCGGGACTAGCGGGAGAGGCGAGCAGTACTTC.

This clonotype was recorded a few times. The chain combines TRBV7-8 with TRBJ2-5; possibly TRBD1 for D (5 bases). Trimming stripped 5 bases from V and 2 bases from J, with 12 bases between. The CDR3 sequence is 14 residues long. CDR1 is SGHVS and CDR2 is FQNEAQ in the germline V gene. The chain's CDR3 is CASSLDRRQETQYF. DNA of the CDR3: TGTGCCAGCAGCCTCGACAGAAGACAAGAGACCCAGTACTTC.

This clonotype was recorded many times. The V gene is TRBV7-8, the J gene TRBJ2-3, with TRBD2 matching 10 bases. CDR1 is SGHVS and CDR2 is FQNEAQ in the germline V gene. This CDR3 is 16 amino acids long. The V gene end was trimmed by 2 bases and the J gene end by 0 bases; junction bases not matched to a gene: 2. This CDR3 reads CASSLRTSGSTDTQYF. CDR3 bases: TGTGCCAGCAGCTTAAGGACTAGCGGAAGCACAGATACGCAGTATTTT.

This clonotype was counted ten times or more. The rearrangement joins TRBV7-6 to TRBJ2-7; the D is unclear. The ends were cut back, 0 bases at V and 3 bases at J, with 6 bases in the middle. The CDR3 length is 13 residues. CDR1 SGHVS and CDR2 FNYEAQ come from the germline V gene. CDR3 coding DNA: TGTGCCAGCAGCTTAGCGGGCAACTACGAGCAGTACTTC. Its protein product is CASSLAGNYEQYF.